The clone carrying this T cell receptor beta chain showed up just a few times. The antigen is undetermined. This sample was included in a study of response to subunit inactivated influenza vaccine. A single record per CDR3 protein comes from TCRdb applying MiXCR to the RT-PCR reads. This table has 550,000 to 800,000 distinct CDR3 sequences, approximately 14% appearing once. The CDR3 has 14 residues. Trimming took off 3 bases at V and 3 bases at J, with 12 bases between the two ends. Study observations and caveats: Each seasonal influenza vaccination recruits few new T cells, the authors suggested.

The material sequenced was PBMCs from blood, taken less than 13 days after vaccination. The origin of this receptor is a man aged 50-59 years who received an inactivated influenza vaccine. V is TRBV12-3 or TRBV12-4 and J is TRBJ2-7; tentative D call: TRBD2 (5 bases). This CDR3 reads CASSFEWGVYEQYF. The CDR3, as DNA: TGTGCCAGCAGTTTTGAATGGGGAGTCTACGAGCAGTACTTC.